Given below is one TCR beta chain in context. Its antigen is as yet unknown. These data are taken from a study of vaccination effects on CD4 cells after COVID-19. Overall study: Samples collected post-vaccine were obtained a median of 72 days after the second dose.

The CDR3 is 14 residues long. The V gene lost 6 bases and the J gene lost 2 bases, with 14 bases spanning the gap. Germline lookup yields CDR1 SQVTM and CDR2 ANQGSEA. CD4+ T cells specific for antigen were expanded with viral peptide pools by the ViraFEST assay before sequencing. The culture ran for roughly 10 days before CD4+ T cells were isolated. It was two doses of either the BNT162b2 or mRNA-1273 vaccine that participants received. The data were produced by immunoSEQ multiplex PCR, yet TCRdb's version contains in-frame clones alone and is incomplete. The repertoire holds about 33,000 clones, with around three quarters as singletons.

This sequence was found in a human donor who received a COVID-19 vaccine. The chain combines TRBV29-1 with TRBJ1-5; D possibly corresponds to TRBD1 (6 bases). The source was CD4+ T cells from PBMCs cultured with HCoV-229E spike peptides, collected after COVID-19 vaccination. The CDR3: CSVAPGAGNQPQHF. The CDR3, as DNA: TGCAGCGTAGCTCCGGGGGCAGGCAATCAGCCCCAGCATTTT.